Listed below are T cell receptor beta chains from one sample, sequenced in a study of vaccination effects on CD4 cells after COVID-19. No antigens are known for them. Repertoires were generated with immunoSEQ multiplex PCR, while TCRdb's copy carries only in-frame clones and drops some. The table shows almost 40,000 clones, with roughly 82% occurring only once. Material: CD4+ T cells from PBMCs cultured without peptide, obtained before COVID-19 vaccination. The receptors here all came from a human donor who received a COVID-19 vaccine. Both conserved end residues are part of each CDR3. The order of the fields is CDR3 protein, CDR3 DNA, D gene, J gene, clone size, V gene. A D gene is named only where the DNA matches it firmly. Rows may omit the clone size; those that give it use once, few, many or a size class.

CDR3: CASSLQGGQETQYF
DNA: TGCGCCAGCAGCTTGCAGGGAGGGCAAGAGACCCAGTACTTC
D: TRBD2
J: TRBJ2-5
size: NA
V: TRBV5-1

CDR3: CASSYQNGGEAFF
DNA: TGTGCCAGCAGTTACCAAAACGGGGGTGAAGCTTTCTTT
D: NA
J: TRBJ1-1
size: few
V: TRBV6-5

CDR3: CASSFASDTQYF
DNA: TGTGCCAGCAGCTTCGCATCAGATACGCAGTATTTT
D: NA
J: TRBJ2-3
size: once
V: TRBV5-5

CDR3: CASSQDGSNYGYTF
DNA: TGCGCCAGCAGCCAAGACGGCTCTAACTATGGCTACACCTTC
D: NA
J: TRBJ1-2
size: NA
V: TRBV4-1

CDR3: CASSPLPPTSGGDNEQFF
DNA: TGTGCCAGCTCACCCCTACCCCCGACTAGCGGGGGGGACAATGAGCAGTTCTTC
D: TRBD2
J: TRBJ2-1
size: NA
V: TRBV18

CDR3: CASSQDAGQSSNQPQHF
DNA: TGTGCCAGCAGCCAAGACGCCGGCCAGAGTAGCAATCAGCCCCAGCATTTT
D: NA
J: TRBJ1-5
size: NA
V: TRBV4-2

CDR3: CASSLGLMLDTIYF
DNA: TGTGCCAGCAGTTTAGGGCTAATGTTAGACACCATATATTTT
D: NA
J: TRBJ1-3
size: few
V: TRBV28

CDR3: CSASLAGVEQFF
DNA: TGCAGTGCTAGTTTAGCGGGGGTTGAGCAGTTCTTC
D: TRBD2
J: TRBJ2-1
size: NA
V: TRBV20-1

CDR3: CASSVRTGETQYF
DNA: TGTGCCAGCAGCGTGAGGACAGGGGAGACCCAGTACTTC
D: TRBD1
J: TRBJ2-5
size: NA
V: TRBV9

CDR3: CASSPPFLGGLFGMYNEQFF
DNA: TGTGCCAGCAGCCCCCCTTTCCTCGGGGGGCTTTTTGGGATGTACAATGAGCAGTTCTTC
D: NA
J: TRBJ2-1
size: NA
V: TRBV9

CDR3: CASSQVPGEPSDTQYF
DNA: TGCGCCAGCAGCCAAGTCCCCGGGGAGCCCTCAGATACGCAGTATTTT
D: NA
J: TRBJ2-3
size: NA
V: TRBV4-1

CDR3: CASSLAGGNTGELFF
DNA: TGTGCCAGCAGCCTAGCGGGGGGCAACACCGGGGAGCTGTTTTTT
D: TRBD2
J: TRBJ2-2
size: NA
V: TRBV7-3

CDR3: CASQRTGGAEETQYF
DNA: TGTGCCAGCCAGAGAACGGGGGGGGCTGAAGAGACCCAGTACTTC
D: TRBD2
J: TRBJ2-5
size: NA
V: TRBV6-5

CDR3: CASSPQGNEQFF
DNA: TGTGCCAGCTCACCTCAGGGGAATGAGCAGTTCTTC
D: NA
J: TRBJ2-1
size: few
V: TRBV18

CDR3: CASSQRGRNYGYTF
DNA: TGTGCCAGCAGCCAAAGGGGGCGCAACTATGGCTACACCTTC
D: TRBD1
J: TRBJ1-2
size: NA
V: TRBV3-1/TRBV3-2

CDR3: CATSVGQGWGAEAFF
DNA: TGTGCCACCAGCGTGGGACAGGGGTGGGGTGCTGAAGCTTTCTTT
D: TRBD1
J: TRBJ1-1
size: few
V: TRBV15

CDR3: CASSQGFGYTF
DNA: TGTGCCAGCAGCCAGGGGTTTGGCTACACCTTC
D: NA
J: TRBJ1-2
size: NA
V: TRBV3-1/TRBV3-2

CDR3: CASSVLMETQYF
DNA: TGTGCCAGCAGTGTTTTAATGGAGACCCAGTACTTC
D: NA
J: TRBJ2-5
size: NA
V: TRBV2

CDR3: CASSLILGDMITPQHF
DNA: TGTGCCAGCAGCTTGATCTTGGGAGATATGATCACGCCCCAGCATTTT
D: NA
J: TRBJ1-5
size: few
V: TRBV5-4

CDR3: CASMKSTDTEAFF
DNA: TGCGCCAGCATGAAGAGCACGGACACTGAAGCTTTCTTT
D: NA
J: TRBJ1-1
size: NA
V: TRBV5-1

CDR3: CASSLKGETNPGELFF
DNA: TGCGCCAGCAGCTTGAAAGGGGAGACAAATCCCGGGGAGCTGTTTTTT
D: NA
J: TRBJ2-2
size: NA
V: TRBV5-1

CDR3: CASSLIVVGGANTGELFF
DNA: TGTGCCAGCAGTTTAATAGTTGTCGGGGGCGCGAACACCGGGGAGCTGTTTTTT
D: NA
J: TRBJ2-2
size: once
V: TRBV27

CDR3: CASRRDRTNNSPLHF
DNA: TGTGCCAGCAGAAGGGACAGGACAAATAATTCACCCCTCCACTTT
D: TRBD1
J: TRBJ1-6
size: NA
V: TRBV19

CDR3: CATSFQRTGANVLTF
DNA: TGTGCCACCAGTTTTCAGCGGACTGGGGCCAACGTCCTGACTTTC
D: NA
J: TRBJ2-6
size: NA
V: TRBV24-1

CDR3: CASWRGELFF
DNA: TGTGCCAGCTGGCGCGGGGAGCTGTTTTTT
D: NA
J: TRBJ2-2
size: NA
V: TRBV18

CDR3: CASSATGGLGNQPQHF
DNA: TGTGCCAGCAGTGCTACAGGGGGCTTAGGCAATCAGCCCCAGCATTTT
D: TRBD1
J: TRBJ1-5
size: NA
V: TRBV2

CDR3: CASGLAGGPTDTQYF
DNA: TGCGCCAGCGGCCTAGCGGGGGGGCCCACAGATACGCAGTATTTT
D: TRBD2
J: TRBJ2-3
size: few
V: TRBV5-1